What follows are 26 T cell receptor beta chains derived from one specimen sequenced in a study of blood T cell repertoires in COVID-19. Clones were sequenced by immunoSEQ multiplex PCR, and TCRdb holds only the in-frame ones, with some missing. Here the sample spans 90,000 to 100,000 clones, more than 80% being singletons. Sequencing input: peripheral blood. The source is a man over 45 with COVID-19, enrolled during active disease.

CDR3 coding DNA: TGTGCCAGCAGCATAGAGCAAGGGGTCCAAGAGACCCAGTACTTC. Translation: CASSIEQGVQETQYF. The chain recombines TRBV5-4 with TRBJ2-5, with a possible D match to TRBD1 (5 bases). The CDR3 loop spans 15 amino acids. Germline lookup yields CDR1 SGHNT and CDR2 YYREEE (reference sequence). Between the trimmed V and J ends, which lost 4 bases and 1 base, there was a span of 14 bases.

Here the CDR3 reads CASSYPGGYTF. DNA of the CDR3: TGTGCCAGCAGTTACCCCGGGGGCTACACCTTC. This rearrangement joins TRBV6-5 to TRBJ1-2; the D is unclear. V lost 2 bases and J lost 8, with 6 bases in between. CDR1 is MNHEY and CDR2 is SVGAGI in the germline V gene. The CDR3 has 11 residues.

CDR3 DNA: TGTGCCAGCAGCCAAGGGACAAGCTATGGCTACACCTTC. It is translated as CASSQGTSYGYTF. J is TRBJ1-2 and V is TRBV7-2; D may be TRBD1 (6 bases). Per the germline V gene, CDR1 is SGHTA and CDR2 is FQGNSA. V lost 5 bases to trimming and J lost 4 bases, with 11 bases between them. The CDR3 is 13 amino acids.

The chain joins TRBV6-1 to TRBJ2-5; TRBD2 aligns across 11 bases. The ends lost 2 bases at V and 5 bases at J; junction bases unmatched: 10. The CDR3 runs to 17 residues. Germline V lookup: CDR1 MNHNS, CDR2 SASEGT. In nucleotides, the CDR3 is TGTGCCAGCAGTGAAAGCCCGATAGCGGGGGGGTGGGAGACCCAGTACTTC. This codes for CASSESPIAGGWETQYF.

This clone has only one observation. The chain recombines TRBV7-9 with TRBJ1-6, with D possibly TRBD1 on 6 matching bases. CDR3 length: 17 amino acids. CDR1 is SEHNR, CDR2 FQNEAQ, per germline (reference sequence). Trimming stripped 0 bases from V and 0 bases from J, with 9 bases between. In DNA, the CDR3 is TGTGCCAGCAGCTTAGCCCAGGGGAGCTCCTATAATTCACCCCTCCACTTT. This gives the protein CASSLAQGSSYNSPLHF.

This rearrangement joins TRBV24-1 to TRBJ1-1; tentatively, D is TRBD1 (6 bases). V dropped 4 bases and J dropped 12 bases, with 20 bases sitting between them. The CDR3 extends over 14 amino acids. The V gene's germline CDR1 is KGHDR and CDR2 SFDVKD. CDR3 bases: TGTGCCACCAGTGAGACAACCCCGGACAGTAAAACTTTCTTT. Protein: CATSETTPDSKTFF.

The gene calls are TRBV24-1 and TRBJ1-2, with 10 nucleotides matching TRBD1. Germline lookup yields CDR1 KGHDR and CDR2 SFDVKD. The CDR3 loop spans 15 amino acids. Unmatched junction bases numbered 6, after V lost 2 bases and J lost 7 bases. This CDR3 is CATSDWGQGFSGYTF. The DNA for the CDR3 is TGTGCCACCAGTGATTGGGGACAGGGGTTTAGTGGCTACACCTTC.

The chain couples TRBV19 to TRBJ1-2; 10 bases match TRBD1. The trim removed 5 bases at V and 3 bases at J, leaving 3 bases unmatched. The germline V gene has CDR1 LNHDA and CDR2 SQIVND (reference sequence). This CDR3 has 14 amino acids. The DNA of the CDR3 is TGTGCCAGTAGTGACAGGGGGCGCGACTATGGCTACACCTTC. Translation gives CASSDRGRDYGYTF.

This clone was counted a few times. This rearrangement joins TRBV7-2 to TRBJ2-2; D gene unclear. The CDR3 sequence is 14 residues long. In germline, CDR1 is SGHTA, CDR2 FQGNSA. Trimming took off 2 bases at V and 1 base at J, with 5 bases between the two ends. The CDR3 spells CASSLSGNTGELFF. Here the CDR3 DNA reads TGTGCCAGCAGCTTATCAGGGAACACCGGGGAGCTGTTTTTT.

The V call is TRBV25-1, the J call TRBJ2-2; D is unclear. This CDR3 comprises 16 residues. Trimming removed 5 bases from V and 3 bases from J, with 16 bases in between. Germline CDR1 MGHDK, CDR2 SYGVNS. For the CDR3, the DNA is TGTGCCAGCAGTAAATCACAGAAAACGGACACCGGGGAGCTGTTTTTT. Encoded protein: CASSKSQKTDTGELFF.

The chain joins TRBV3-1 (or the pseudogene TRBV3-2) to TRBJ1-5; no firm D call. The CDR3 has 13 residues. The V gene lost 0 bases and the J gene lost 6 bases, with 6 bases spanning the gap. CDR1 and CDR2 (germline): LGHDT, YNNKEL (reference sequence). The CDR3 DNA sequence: TGTGCCAGCAGCCAAGATCGGGTTCAGCCCCAGCATTTT. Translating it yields CASSQDRVQPQHF.

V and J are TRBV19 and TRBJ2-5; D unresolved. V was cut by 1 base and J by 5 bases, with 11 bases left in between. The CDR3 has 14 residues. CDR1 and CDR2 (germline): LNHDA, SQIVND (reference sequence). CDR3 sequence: CASSIGRVGETQYF. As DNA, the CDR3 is TGTGCCAGTAGTATAGGTCGGGTTGGCGAGACCCAGTACTTC. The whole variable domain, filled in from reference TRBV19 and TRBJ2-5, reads DGGITQSPKYLFRKEGQNVTLSCEQNLNHDAMYWYRQDPGQGLRLIYYSQIVNDFQKGDIAEGYSVSREKKESFPLTVTSAQKNPTAFYLCASSIGRVGETQYFGPGTRLLVL.

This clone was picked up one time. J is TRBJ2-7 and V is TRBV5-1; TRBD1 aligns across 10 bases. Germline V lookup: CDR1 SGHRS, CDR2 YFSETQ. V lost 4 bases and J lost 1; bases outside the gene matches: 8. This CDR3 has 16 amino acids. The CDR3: CASSGRDRGLSYEQYF. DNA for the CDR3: TGCGCCAGCAGCGGTCGGGACAGGGGCCTATCCTACGAGCAGTACTTC. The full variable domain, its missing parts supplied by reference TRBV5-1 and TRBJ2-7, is KAGVTQTPRYLIKTRGQQVTLSCSPISGHRSVSWYQQTPGQGLQFLFEYFSETQRNKGNFPGRFSGRQFSNSRSEMNVSTLELGDSALYLCASSGRDRGLSYEQYFGPGTRLTVT.

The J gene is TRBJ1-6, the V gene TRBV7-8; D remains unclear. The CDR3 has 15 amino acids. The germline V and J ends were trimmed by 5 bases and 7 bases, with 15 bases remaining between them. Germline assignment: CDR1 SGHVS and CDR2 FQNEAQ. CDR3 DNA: TGTGCCAGCAGCCCCCCGGGGAGTCGAAATTCACCCCTCCACTTT. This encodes CASSPPGSRNSPLHF.

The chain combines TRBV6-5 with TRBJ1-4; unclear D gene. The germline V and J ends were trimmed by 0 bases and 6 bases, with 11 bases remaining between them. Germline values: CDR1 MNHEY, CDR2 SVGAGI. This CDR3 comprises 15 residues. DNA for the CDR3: TGTGCCAGCAGTTACTCGGGTACAGCCCATGAAAAACTGTTTTTT. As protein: CASSYSGTAHEKLFF.

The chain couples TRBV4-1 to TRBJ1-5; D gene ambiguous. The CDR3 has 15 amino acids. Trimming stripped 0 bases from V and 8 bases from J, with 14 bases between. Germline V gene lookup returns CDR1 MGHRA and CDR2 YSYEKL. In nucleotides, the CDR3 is TGCGCCAGCAGCCAAGATCATCGAGGTGGTGAGCCCCAGCATTTT. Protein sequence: CASSQDHRGGEPQHF.

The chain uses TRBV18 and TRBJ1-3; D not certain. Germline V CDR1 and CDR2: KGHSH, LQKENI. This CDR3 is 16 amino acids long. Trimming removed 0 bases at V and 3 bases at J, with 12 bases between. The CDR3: CASSPPSGLIGNTIYF. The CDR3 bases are TGTGCCAGCTCACCACCGTCAGGCTTGATTGGAAACACCATATATTTT.

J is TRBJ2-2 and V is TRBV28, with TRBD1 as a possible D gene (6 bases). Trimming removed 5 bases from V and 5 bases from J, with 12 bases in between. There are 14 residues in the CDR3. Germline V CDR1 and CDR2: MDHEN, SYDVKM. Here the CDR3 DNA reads TGTGCCAGCAGTCGGACAGCTTATACCGGGGAGCTGTTTTTT. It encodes CASSRTAYTGELFF.

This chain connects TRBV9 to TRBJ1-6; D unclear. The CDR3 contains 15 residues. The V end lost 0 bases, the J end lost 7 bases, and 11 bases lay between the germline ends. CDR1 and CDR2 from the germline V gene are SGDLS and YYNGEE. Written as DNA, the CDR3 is TGTGCCAGCAGCGTAGGCACCCGGGGAAATTCACCCCTCCACTTT. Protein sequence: CASSVGTRGNSPLHF.

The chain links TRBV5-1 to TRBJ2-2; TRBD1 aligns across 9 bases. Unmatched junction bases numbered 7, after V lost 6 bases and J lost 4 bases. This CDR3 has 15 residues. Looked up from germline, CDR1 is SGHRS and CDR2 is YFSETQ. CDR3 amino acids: CASKLGQGGTGELFF. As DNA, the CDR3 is TGCGCCAGCAAATTGGGACAGGGAGGCACCGGGGAGCTGTTTTTT. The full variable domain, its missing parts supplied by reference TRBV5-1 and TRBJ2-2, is KAGVTQTPRYLIKTRGQQVTLSCSPISGHRSVSWYQQTPGQGLQFLFEYFSETQRNKGNFPGRFSGRQFSNSRSEMNVSTLELGDSALYLCASKLGQGGTGELFFGEGSRLTVL.

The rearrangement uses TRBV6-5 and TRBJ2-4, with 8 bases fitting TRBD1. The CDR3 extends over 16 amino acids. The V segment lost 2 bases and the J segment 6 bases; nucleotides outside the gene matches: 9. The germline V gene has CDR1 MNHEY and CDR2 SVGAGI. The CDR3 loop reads CASSYVGQAPLNIQYF. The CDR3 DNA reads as TGTGCCAGCAGTTACGTGGGACAGGCACCCCTAAACATTCAGTACTTC.

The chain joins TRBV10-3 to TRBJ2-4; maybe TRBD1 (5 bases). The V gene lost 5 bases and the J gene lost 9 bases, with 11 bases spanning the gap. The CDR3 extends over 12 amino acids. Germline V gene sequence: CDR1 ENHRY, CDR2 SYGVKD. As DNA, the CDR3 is TGTGCCATCAGTTCACAGGAATCCATTCAGTACTTC. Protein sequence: CAISSQESIQYF.

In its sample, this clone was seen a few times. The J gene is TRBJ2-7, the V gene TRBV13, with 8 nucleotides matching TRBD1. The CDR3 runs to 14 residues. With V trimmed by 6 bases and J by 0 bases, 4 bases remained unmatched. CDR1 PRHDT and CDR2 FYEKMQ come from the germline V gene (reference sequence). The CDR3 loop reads CASRRTGYSYEQYF. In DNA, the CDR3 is TGTGCCAGCAGAAGGACAGGGTACTCCTACGAGCAGTACTTC.

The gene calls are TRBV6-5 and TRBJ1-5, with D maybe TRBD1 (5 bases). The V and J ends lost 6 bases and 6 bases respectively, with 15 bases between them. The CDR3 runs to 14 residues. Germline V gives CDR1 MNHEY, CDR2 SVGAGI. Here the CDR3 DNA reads TGTGCCAGCAGGGTAACGACAGTGATTCAGCCCCAGCATTTT. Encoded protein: CASRVTTVIQPQHF.

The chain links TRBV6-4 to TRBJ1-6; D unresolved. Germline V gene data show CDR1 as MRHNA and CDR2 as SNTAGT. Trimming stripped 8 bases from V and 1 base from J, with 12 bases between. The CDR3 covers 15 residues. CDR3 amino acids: CASQREASYNSPLHF. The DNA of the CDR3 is TGTGCCAGCCAGCGTGAGGCGTCCTATAATTCACCCCTCCACTTT.

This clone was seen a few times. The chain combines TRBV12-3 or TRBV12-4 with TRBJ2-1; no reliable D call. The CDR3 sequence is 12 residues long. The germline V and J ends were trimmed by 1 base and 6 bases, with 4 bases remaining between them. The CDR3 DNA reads TGTGCCAGCAGTTTAGATCGCAATGAGCAGTTCTTC. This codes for CASSLDRNEQFF.